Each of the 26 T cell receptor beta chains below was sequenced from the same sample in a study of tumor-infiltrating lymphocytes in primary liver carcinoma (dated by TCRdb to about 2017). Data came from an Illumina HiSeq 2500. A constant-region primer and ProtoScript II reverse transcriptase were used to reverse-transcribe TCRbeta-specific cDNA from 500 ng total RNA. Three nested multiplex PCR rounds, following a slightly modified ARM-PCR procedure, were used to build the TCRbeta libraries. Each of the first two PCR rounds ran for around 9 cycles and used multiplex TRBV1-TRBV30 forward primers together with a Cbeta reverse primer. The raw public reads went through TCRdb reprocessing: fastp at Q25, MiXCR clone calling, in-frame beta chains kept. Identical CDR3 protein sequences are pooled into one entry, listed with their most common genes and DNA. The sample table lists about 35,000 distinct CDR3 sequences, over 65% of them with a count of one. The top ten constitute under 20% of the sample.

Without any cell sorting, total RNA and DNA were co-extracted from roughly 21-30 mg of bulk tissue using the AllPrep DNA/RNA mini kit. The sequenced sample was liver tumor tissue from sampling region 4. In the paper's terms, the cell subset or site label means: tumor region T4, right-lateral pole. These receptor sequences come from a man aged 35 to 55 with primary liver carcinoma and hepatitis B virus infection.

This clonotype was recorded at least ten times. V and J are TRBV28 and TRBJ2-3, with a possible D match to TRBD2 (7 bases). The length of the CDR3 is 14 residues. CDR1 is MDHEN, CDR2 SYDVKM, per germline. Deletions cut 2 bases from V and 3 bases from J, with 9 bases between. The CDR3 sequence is CASSLGRGTDTQYF. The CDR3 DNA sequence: TGTGCCAGCAGTTTAGGGAGGGGGACAGATACGCAGTATTTT.

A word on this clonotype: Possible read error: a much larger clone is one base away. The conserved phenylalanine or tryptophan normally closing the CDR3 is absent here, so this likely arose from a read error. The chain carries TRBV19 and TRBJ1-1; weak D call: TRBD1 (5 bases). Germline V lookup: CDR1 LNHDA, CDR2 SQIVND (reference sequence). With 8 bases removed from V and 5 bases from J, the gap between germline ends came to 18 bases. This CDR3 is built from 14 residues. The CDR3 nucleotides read TGTGCCAGTCGAATACAGGCGGACGGGACTGAAGCTTTCATT. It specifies CASRIQADGTEAFI.

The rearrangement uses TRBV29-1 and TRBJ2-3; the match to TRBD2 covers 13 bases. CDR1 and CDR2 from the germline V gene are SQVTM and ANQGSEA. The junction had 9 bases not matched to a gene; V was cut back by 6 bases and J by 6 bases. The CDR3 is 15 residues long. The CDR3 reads CSVWTSGSWNDTQYF. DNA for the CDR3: TGCAGCGTATGGACTAGCGGGAGTTGGAATGATACGCAGTATTTT.

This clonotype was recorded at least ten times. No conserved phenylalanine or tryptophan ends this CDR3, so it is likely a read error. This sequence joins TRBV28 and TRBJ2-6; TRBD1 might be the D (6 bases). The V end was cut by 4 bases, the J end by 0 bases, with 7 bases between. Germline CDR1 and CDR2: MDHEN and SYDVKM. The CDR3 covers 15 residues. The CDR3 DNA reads TGTGCCAGCAGTTCACAGGGCTCTGGGGCCAACGTCCTGACTCTC. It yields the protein CASSSQGSGANVLTL.

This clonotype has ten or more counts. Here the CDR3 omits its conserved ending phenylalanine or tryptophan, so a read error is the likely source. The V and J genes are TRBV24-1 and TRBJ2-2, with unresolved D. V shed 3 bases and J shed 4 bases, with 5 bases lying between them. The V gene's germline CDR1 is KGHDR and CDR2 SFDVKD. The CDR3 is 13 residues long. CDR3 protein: CATSDKFTGELFS. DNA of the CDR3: TGTGCCACCAGTGATAAGTTCACCGGGGAGCTGTTTTCT.

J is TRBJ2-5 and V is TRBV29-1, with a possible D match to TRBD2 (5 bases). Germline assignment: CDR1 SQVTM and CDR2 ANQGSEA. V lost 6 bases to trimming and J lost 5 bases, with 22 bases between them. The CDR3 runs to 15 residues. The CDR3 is CSVESTAGSSETQYF. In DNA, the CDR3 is TGCAGCGTCGAATCCACGGCGGGTAGTTCGGAGACCCAGTACTTC.

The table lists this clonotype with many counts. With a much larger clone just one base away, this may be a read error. CDR3 residues: CASSMGTSGSPEQYF. As DNA, the CDR3 is TGCGCCAGCAGCATGGGGACTAGCGGGAGCCCCGAGCAGTACTTC. The chain employs TRBV5-1 and TRBJ2-7; TRBD2 matches at 14 bases. The ends lost 4 bases at V and 6 bases at J; junction bases unmatched: 6. CDR1 and CDR2 from the germline V gene are SGHRS and YFSETQ. This CDR3 comprises 15 residues.

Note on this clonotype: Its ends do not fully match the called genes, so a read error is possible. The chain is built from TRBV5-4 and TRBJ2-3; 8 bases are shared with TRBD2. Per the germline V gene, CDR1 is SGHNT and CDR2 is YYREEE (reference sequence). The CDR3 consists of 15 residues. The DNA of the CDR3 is TGTACCAGCAGCTTGGCCACTAGCGGCATAGATACGCAGTATTTT. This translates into CTSSLATSGIDTQYF.

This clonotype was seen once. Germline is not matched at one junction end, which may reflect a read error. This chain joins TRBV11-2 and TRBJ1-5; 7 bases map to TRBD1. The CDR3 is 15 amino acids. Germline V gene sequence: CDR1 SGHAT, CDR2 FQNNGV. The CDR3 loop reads CASSSGTVGNQSQHF. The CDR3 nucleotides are TGTGCCAGCAGCTCCGGGACAGTGGGAAATCAGTCCCAGCATTTT.

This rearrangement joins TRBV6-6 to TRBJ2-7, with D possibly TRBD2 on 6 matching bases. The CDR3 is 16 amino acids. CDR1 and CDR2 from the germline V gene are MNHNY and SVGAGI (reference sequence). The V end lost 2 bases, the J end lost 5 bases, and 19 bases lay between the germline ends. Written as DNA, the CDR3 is TGTGCCAGCAGTTACGGGTTGGAGGGCCTAGGTGACGAGCAGTACTTC. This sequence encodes CASSYGLEGLGDEQYF.

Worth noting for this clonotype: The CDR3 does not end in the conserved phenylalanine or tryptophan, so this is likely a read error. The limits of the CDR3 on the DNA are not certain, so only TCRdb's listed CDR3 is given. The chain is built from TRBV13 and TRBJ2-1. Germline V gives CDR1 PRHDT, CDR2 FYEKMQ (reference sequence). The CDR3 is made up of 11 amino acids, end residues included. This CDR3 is CASSLNDEQFL.

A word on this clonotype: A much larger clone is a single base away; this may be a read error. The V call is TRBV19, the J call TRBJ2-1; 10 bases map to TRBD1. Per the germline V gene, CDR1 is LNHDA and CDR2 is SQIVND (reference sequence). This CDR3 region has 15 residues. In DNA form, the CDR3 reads TGTGTCAGTGCCAACGACCGGACAGGGGGAAATGAGCAGTTCTTC. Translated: CVSANDRTGGNEQFF.

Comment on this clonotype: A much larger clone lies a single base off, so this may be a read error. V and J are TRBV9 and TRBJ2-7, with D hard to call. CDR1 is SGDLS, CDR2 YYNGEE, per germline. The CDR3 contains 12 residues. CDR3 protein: CASGSGYDEHYF. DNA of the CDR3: TGTGCCAGCGGGTCCGGGTACGACGAGCATTACTTC. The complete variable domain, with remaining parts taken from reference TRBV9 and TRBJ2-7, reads DSGVTQTPKHLITATGQRVTLRCSPRSGDLSVYWYQQSLDQGLQFLIQYYNGEERAKGNILERFSAQQFPDLHSELNLSSLELGDSALYFCASGSGYDEHYFGPGTRLTVT.

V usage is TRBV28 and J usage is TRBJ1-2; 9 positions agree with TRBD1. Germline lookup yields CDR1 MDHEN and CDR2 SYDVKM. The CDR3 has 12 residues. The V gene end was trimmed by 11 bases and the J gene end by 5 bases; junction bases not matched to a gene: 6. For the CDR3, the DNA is TGTGCCGCCGCGGACAGGGGTTATGGCTACACCTTC. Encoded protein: CAAADRGYGYTF.

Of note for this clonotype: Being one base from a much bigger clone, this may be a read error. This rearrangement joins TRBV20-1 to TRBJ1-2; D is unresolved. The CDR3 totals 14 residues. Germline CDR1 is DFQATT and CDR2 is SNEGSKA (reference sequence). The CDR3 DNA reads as TGCAGTGCTAGCCCCGACCTCATTAACTATGGCTGCACCTTC. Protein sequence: CSASPDLINYGCTF.

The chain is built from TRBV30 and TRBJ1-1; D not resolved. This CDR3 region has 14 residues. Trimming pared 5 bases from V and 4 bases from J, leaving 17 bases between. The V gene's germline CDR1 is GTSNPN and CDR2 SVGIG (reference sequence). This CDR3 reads CAWCQLQWFTEAFF. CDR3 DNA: TGTGCCTGGTGCCAATTACAGTGGTTCACTGAAGCTTTCTTT. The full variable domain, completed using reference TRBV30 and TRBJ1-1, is SQTIHQWPATLVQPVGSPLSLECTVEGTSNPNLYWYRQAAGRGLQLLFYSVGIGQISSEVPQNLSASRPQDRQFILSSKKLLLSDSGFYLCAWCQLQWFTEAFFGQGTRLTVV.

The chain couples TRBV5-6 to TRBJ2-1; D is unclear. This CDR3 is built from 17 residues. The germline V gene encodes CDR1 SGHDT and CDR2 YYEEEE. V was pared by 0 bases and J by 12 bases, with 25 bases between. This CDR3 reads CASSLERSRSGCSGQFF. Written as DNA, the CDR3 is TGTGCCAGCAGCTTGGAACGGAGCCGCTCTGGGTGCAGTGGGCAGTTCTTC.

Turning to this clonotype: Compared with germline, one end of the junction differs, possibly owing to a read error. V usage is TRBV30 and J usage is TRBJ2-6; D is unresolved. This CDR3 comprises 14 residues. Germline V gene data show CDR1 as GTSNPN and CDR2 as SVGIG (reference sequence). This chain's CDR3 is CAWSRRSVANVLTF. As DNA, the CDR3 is TGTGCCTGGAGTCGCAGGTCTGTGGCCAATGTCCTGACTTTC.

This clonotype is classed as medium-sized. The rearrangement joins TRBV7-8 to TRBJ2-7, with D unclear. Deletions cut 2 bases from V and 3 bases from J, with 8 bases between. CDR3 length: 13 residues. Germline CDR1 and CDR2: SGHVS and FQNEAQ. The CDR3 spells CASSLSQNYEQYF. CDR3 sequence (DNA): TGTGCCAGCAGCTTATCCCAGAACTACGAGCAGTACTTC.

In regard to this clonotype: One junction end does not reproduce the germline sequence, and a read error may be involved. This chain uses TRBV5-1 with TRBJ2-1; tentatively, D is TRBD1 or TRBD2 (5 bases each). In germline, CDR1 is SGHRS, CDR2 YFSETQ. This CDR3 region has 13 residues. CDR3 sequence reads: CASRGPPLSEQLF. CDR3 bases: TGCGCCAGCAGGGGACCCCCGTTGAGCGAGCAGTTATTC.

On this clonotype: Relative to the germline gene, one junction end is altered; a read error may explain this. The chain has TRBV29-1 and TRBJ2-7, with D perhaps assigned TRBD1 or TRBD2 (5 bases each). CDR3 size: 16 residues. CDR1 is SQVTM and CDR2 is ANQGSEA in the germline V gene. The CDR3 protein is CNTMTSGTATPYEQNF. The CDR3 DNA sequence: TGCAACACCATGACATCTGGGACCGCCACTCCCTACGAGCAGAACTTC.

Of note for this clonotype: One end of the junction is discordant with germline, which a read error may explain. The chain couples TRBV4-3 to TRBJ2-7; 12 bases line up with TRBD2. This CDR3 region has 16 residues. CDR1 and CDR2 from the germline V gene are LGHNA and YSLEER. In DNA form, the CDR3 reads TGCACCAGCAGTCAACGACTAGCGGGAGCAACCTGCGAGCAGTACTTC. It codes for CTSSQRLAGATCEQYF.

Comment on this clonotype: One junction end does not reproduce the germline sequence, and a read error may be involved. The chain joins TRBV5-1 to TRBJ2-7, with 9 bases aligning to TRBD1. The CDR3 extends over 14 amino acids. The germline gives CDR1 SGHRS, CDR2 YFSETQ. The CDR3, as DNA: TGCGTCAGCGGCTTAGGACAGGGGTCCTACGAGCAGTACTTC. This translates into CVSGLGQGSYEQYF.

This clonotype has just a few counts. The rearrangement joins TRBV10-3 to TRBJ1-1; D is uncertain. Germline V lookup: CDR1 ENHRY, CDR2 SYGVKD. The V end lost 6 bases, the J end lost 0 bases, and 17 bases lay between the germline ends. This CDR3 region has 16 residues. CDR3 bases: TGTGCCATCAGGGGGAGGTCACGGGGATTGAACACTGAAGCTTTCTTT. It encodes CAIRGRSRGLNTEAFF.

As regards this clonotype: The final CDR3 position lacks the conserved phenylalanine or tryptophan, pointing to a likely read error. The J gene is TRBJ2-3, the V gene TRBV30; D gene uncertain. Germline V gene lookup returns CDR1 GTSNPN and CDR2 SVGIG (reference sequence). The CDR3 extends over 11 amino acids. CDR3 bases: TGTGCCTGGAGCCGGTCAGATACACAGTATCTT. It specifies CAWSRSDTQYL.

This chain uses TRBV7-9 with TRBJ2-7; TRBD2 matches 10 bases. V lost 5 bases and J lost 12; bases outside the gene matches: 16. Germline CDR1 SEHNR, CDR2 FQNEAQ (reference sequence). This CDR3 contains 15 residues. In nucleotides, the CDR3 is TGTGCCAGCAGCCGGACTAGCGGTAGTTTCTACGAACTGTACTTC. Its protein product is CASSRTSGSFYELYF.